Shown below are 29 T cell receptor beta chains from a single sample sequenced in a study of blood T cell repertoires in COVID-19. Some clones are missing from TCRdb's copy, which holds only in-frame ones; the method was immunoSEQ multiplex PCR. The table lists 200,000 to 300,000 clones, about 82% of them singletons. What was sequenced was peripheral blood. Receptor source: a man at least 80 years old with acute or convalescent COVID-19.

CDR3 protein: CASRDGDYYEQYF. For the CDR3, the DNA is TGCGCCAGCAGGGACGGTGACTACTACGAGCAGTACTTC. The chain couples TRBV10-2 to TRBJ2-7, with D perhaps matching TRBD2 (5 bases). V shed 6 bases and J shed 3 bases, with 12 bases lying between them. CDR3 length equals 13 residues. The V gene's germline CDR1 is WSHSY and CDR2 SAAADI.

The chain uses TRBV25-1 and TRBJ2-1, with 9 bases that match TRBD2. The CDR3 extends over 14 amino acids. CDR1 is MGHDK and CDR2 is SYGVNS in the germline V gene. The junction had 7 bases not matched to a gene; V was cut back by 5 bases and J by 8 bases. The DNA of the CDR3 is TGTGCCAGCAGTCCTAGCGGGATAAGCTATGAGCAGTTCTTC. Its protein is CASSPSGISYEQFF.

The chain joins TRBV19 to TRBJ2-5; 8 nucleotides line up with TRBD1. V lost 3 bases to trimming and J lost 2 bases; unmatched junction nucleotides: 5. The CDR3 contains 15 residues. CDR1 is LNHDA, CDR2 SQIVND, per germline (reference sequence). The CDR3 is CASSIWGQEQETQYF. Written as DNA, the CDR3 is TGTGCCAGTAGTATCTGGGGACAGGAGCAAGAGACCCAGTACTTC.

The chain uses TRBV9 and TRBJ1-2; unclear D gene. Per germline, CDR1 SGDLS and CDR2 YYNGEE. This CDR3 region has 13 residues. Trimming took 3 bases from V and 9 from J, leaving 15 bases between them. The CDR3 is CASSASASPSYTF. In nucleotides, the CDR3 is TGTGCCAGCAGCGCATCCGCCTCCCCTAGCTACACCTTC.

This chain links TRBV5-1 with TRBJ1-2, with TRBD1 matching over 8 bases. CDR3 length equals 14 residues. Germline V lookup: CDR1 SGHRS, CDR2 YFSETQ. With V trimmed by 5 bases and J by 7 bases, 10 bases remained unmatched. The CDR3 loop reads CASSSGQGGVGYTF. The CDR3 DNA reads as TGCGCCAGCAGTTCCGGACAGGGTGGAGTTGGCTACACCTTC.

This chain uses TRBV19 with TRBJ1-1, with 10 bases matching TRBD1. The CDR3 contains 16 residues. Germline V gives CDR1 LNHDA, CDR2 SQIVND (reference sequence). V was clipped by 10 bases and J by 6 bases; unmatched bases: 17. The CDR3 DNA sequence: TGTGCCACCAATGACCCCCGGGACAGGGGATCGGCTGAAGCTTTCTTT. It encodes CATNDPRDRGSAEAFF. The full variable domain, with the rest looked up from reference TRBV19 and TRBJ1-1, is DGGITQSPKYLFRKEGQNVTLSCEQNLNHDAMYWYRQDPGQGLRLIYYSQIVNDFQKGDIAEGYSVSREKKESFPLTVTSAQKNPTAFYLCATNDPRDRGSAEAFFGQGTRLTVV.

In nucleotides, the CDR3 is TGCGCCAGCAGTGGGACAGGAACGGGAGGGAACTATGGCTACACCTTC. It is translated as CASSGTGTGGNYGYTF. The V gene is TRBV10-2, the J gene TRBJ1-2, with 7 bases lining up with TRBD1. This CDR3 comprises 16 residues. The V and J ends lost 4 bases and 2 bases, in that order; junction bases with no gene match: 10. Germline V lookup: CDR1 WSHSY, CDR2 SAAADI.

The rearrangement links TRBV7-8 to TRBJ2-7; D is perhaps TRBD2 (7 bases). Germline V gives CDR1 SGHVS, CDR2 FQNEAQ. V was clipped by 0 bases and J by 6 bases, with 9 bases between them. The CDR3 is 13 amino acids. CDR3 coding DNA: TGTGCCAGCAGCTTAGCGCGGGGGCGCGAGCAGTACTTC. It yields the protein CASSLARGREQYF.

This rearrangement joins TRBV7-6 to TRBJ2-2; 12 bases align to TRBD1. V gave up 1 base and J gave up 6 bases; unmatched junction bases: 6. The germline V gene has CDR1 SGHVS and CDR2 FNYEAQ. The CDR3 has 17 amino acids. CDR3 coding DNA: TGTGCCAGCAGCTTAGTTGGGACAGGGGGCATTTCCGGGGAGCTGTTTTTT. This sequence encodes CASSLVGTGGISGELFF.

J is TRBJ2-7 and V is TRBV3-1 (or the pseudogene TRBV3-2); 12 nucleotides agree with TRBD2. This CDR3 contains 17 residues. V lost 1 base, J lost 6 bases, and 10 bases stayed unmatched. From germline, CDR1 is LGHDT and CDR2 YNNKEL (reference sequence). CDR3 in amino acids: CASSQGLAGAPRFEQYF. The CDR3 DNA follows: TGTGCCAGCAGCCAAGGACTAGCGGGGGCACCGCGGTTCGAGCAGTACTTC.

The chain employs TRBV5-1 and TRBJ2-2; 7 bases fit TRBD1. The CDR3 is made up of 19 amino acids. From germline, CDR1 is SGHRS and CDR2 YFSETQ. V dropped 0 bases and J dropped 1; count of bases not matched to a gene: 12. This CDR3 is CASSLVGGVRFGNTGELFF. The CDR3 region has the DNA TGCGCCAGCAGCTTGGTAGGGGGCGTTCGTTTCGGGAACACCGGGGAGCTGTTTTTT. The variable domain in full, with the rest retrieved from reference TRBV5-1 and TRBJ2-2, is KAGVTQTPRYLIKTRGQQVTLSCSPISGHRSVSWYQQTPGQGLQFLFEYFSETQRNKGNFPGRFSGRQFSNSRSEMNVSTLELGDSALYLCASSLVGGVRFGNTGELFFGEGSRLTVL.

This chain connects TRBV6-5 to TRBJ1-1, with a tentative D call TRBD1 (6 bases). CDR3 length: 15 residues. Germline CDR1 is MNHEY and CDR2 is SVGAGI. The germline V and J ends were trimmed by 0 bases and 1 base, with 9 bases remaining between them. CDR3 sequence reads: CASSYSDSGNTEAFF. CDR3 sequence (DNA): TGTGCCAGCAGTTACTCGGACAGCGGGAACACTGAAGCTTTCTTT.

Only a few counts were recorded for this clone. The chain employs TRBV9 and TRBJ1-4; D not certain. Per germline, CDR1 SGDLS and CDR2 YYNGEE. The length of the CDR3 is 15 residues. Trimming removed 0 bases from V and 10 bases from J, with 16 bases in between. In DNA, the CDR3 is TGTGCCAGCAGCGTAGAGGGAGGGCTCGGAGGAAAACTGTTTTTT. Translated: CASSVEGGLGGKLFF. Complete variable domain (other parts from reference TRBV9 and TRBJ1-4): DSGVTQTPKHLITATGQRVTLRCSPRSGDLSVYWYQQSLDQGLQFLIQYYNGEERAKGNILERFSAQQFPDLHSELNLSSLELGDSALYFCASSVEGGLGGKLFFGSGTQLSVL.

A remark on this clone: The same CDR3 arises from other DNA sequences in this sample as well. The V call is TRBV7-2, the J call TRBJ2-5; maybe TRBD2 (5 bases). Germline CDR1 reads SGHTA; CDR2 reads FQGNSA. This CDR3 has 14 amino acids. The V end lost 1 base, the J end lost 1 base, and 7 bases lay between the germline ends. CDR3: CASSLGGLQETQYF. CDR3 sequence (DNA): TGTGCCAGCAGCTTAGGCGGGCTCCAAGAGACCCAGTACTTC.

This chain links TRBV5-5 with TRBJ1-2; D is uncertain. This CDR3 contains 14 residues. Germline CDR1 and CDR2: SGHKS and YYEKEE (reference sequence). The germline V and J ends were trimmed by 2 bases and 6 bases, with 14 bases remaining between them. The chain's CDR3 is CASSFQLELDGYTF. CDR3 in DNA: TGTGCCAGCAGCTTCCAATTAGAATTGGATGGCTACACCTTC.

The chain uses TRBV6-5 and TRBJ2-1; maybe TRBD2 (6 bases). Trimming shortened V by 7 bases and J by 10 bases, and 20 bases separated the two germline ends. Germline V gives CDR1 MNHEY, CDR2 SVGAGI. This CDR3 region has 14 residues. The CDR3 reads CASTSGDLQREQFF. The CDR3 coding sequence is TGTGCCAGCACCTCGGGAGACCTACAGCGGGAGCAGTTCTTC.

The chain recombines TRBV2 with TRBJ1-6; no reliable D call. Germline V gene data show CDR1 as SNHLY and CDR2 as FYNNEI. The length of the CDR3 is 15 residues. V was pared by 6 bases and J by 5 bases, with 14 bases between. CDR3 sequence (DNA): TGTGCCAGCAGCAGAGATAGGAGGGATAATTCACCCCTCCACTTT. It encodes CASSRDRRDNSPLHF.

The chain employs TRBV12-3 or TRBV12-4 and TRBJ2-3; D uncertain. V was cut by 4 bases and J by 0 bases, with 5 bases left in between. CDR3 length equals 13 residues. CDR3 nucleotides: TGTGCCAGCAGTTCTCTTAGCACAGATACGCAGTATTTT. Amino acids: CASSSLSTDTQYF.

This clone was detected only a few times. The chain has TRBV3-1 (or the pseudogene TRBV3-2) and TRBJ1-5; TRBD1 matches 9 bases. The germline gives CDR1 LGHDT, CDR2 YNNKEL (reference sequence). The CDR3 contains 13 residues. The V segment lost 4 bases and the J segment 5 bases; nucleotides outside the gene matches: 0. CDR3 nucleotide sequence: TGTGCCAGCAGCCGGACAGGGGATCAGCCCCAGCATTTT. This codes for CASSRTGDQPQHF.

The rearrangement links TRBV5-4 to TRBJ1-4, with 8 bases fitting TRBD1. Germline lookup yields CDR1 SGHNT and CDR2 YYREEE (reference sequence). The J segment lost 4 bases and the V segment lost 5 bases, leaving 4 bases of the junction unmatched. CDR3 length equals 14 residues. Here the CDR3 DNA reads TGTGCCAGCAGTTCGACAGGGGATAATGAAAAACTGTTTTTT. It encodes CASSSTGDNEKLFF.

The chain uses TRBV24-1 and TRBJ1-5; 10 bases match TRBD1. Germline CDR1 is KGHDR and CDR2 is SFDVKD. The CDR3 runs 16 residues. With V trimmed by 6 bases and J by 2 bases, 6 bases remained unmatched. CDR3 residues: CATSPGTGVGNQPQHF. The CDR3 DNA is TGTGCCACCAGTCCCGGGACAGGGGTTGGCAATCAGCCCCAGCATTTT.

The V call is TRBV7-3, the J call TRBJ2-7; 11 bases are a match to TRBD1. Germline V gene sequence: CDR1 SGHTA, CDR2 FQGTGA. V was clipped by 5 bases and J by 4 bases; unmatched bases: 4. This CDR3 has 14 amino acids. As DNA, the CDR3 is TGTGCCAGCAGCCGGACAGGGGGCTTGTACGAGCAGTACTTC. Protein: CASSRTGGLYEQYF.

CDR3 residues: CASRPRHTDTQYF. The CDR3 region has the DNA TGTGCAAGTCGCCCAAGACATACAGATACGCAGTATTTT. The gene calls are TRBV12-2 and TRBJ2-3; the table's D gene call, TRBD1, was not cross checked with the DNA. TRBV12-2 is assigned pseudogene status. The CDR3 extends over 13 amino acids.

This rearrangement joins TRBV29-1 to TRBJ2-5; 7 nucleotides align to TRBD2. The J segment lost 5 bases and the V segment lost 6 bases, leaving 6 bases of the junction unmatched. The CDR3 contains 12 residues. The germline gives CDR1 SQVTM, CDR2 ANQGSEA. The CDR3 nucleotides are TGCAGCGTCCGGGAGGCGGTGGAGACCCAGTACTTC. Protein sequence: CSVREAVETQYF.

V and J are TRBV13 and TRBJ1-2; 7 bases align to TRBD1. J gave up 8 bases and V 0 bases, and 9 bases lay outside the gene matches. The CDR3 extends over 15 amino acids. The V gene's germline CDR1 is PRHDT and CDR2 FYEKMQ (reference sequence). CDR3 bases: TGTGCCAGCAGCTTAGGGGAGGGGGCTCAAGCCGGCTACACCTTC. It yields the protein CASSLGEGAQAGYTF. Full variable domain (outside the CDR3, taken from reference TRBV13 and TRBJ1-2): AAGVIQSPRHLIKEKRETATLKCYPIPRHDTVYWYQQGPGQDPQFLISFYEKMQSDKGSIPDRFSAQQFSDYHSELNMSSLELGDSALYFCASSLGEGAQAGYTFGSGTRLTVV.

V is TRBV11-2 and J is TRBJ1-1; 7 bases agree with TRBD1. Trimming cost V 4 bases and J 3 bases; bases outside gene matches: 17. The CDR3 has 18 amino acids. Per germline, CDR1 SGHAT and CDR2 FQNNGV. The CDR3 here is CASSSRNRGLVLDTEAFF. The CDR3 nucleotides read TGTGCCAGCAGCTCAAGAAACAGGGGTTTAGTGCTGGACACTGAAGCTTTCTTT. The full variable domain, completed using reference TRBV11-2 and TRBJ1-1, is EAGVAQSPRYKIIEKRQSVAFWCNPISGHATLYWYQQILGQGPKLLIQFQNNGVVDDSQLPKDRFSAERLKGVDSTLKIQPAKLEDSAVYLCASSSRNRGLVLDTEAFFGQGTRLTVV.

V is TRBV14 and J is TRBJ2-1, with a possible D match to TRBD1 (6 bases). V lost 4 bases to trimming and J lost 9 bases, with 28 bases between them. The CDR3 is 18 amino acids. Germline assignment: CDR1 SGHDN and CDR2 FVKESK. CDR3 coding DNA: TGTGCCAGCAGCCCCCATCCACGGGGACAAACATTGCGGCGTGAGCAGTTCTTC. Its translation: CASSPHPRGQTLRREQFF.

The chain joins TRBV5-6 to TRBJ2-7; 7 bases match TRBD2. V lost 2 bases and J lost 3; bases outside the gene matches: 2. Germline values: CDR1 SGHDT, CDR2 YYEEEE. The CDR3 is made up of 13 amino acids. CDR3 in DNA: TGTGCCAGCAGCTTAACGGGAGGCTACGAGCAGTACTTC. Its protein product is CASSLTGGYEQYF. The variable domain in full, completed from reference TRBV5-6 and TRBJ2-7, reads DAGVTQSPTHLIKTRGQQVTLRCSPKSGHDTVSWYQQALGQGPQFIFQYYEEEERQRGNFPDRFSGHQFPNYSSELNVNALLLGDSALYLCASSLTGGYEQYFGPGTRLTVT.

The chain uses TRBV27 and TRBJ2-3; possibly TRBD1 for D (5 bases). The CDR3 contains 14 residues. The germline gives CDR1 MNHEY, CDR2 SMNVEV (reference sequence). The V and J ends lost 7 bases and 3 bases respectively, with 14 bases between them. The CDR3 reads CASNRQGLTDTQYF. The DNA for the CDR3 is TGTGCCAGCAATAGGCAGGGATTAACAGATACGCAGTATTTT.